The rows below give T cell receptor beta chains drawn from one sample of a study of T cell repertoires in cytomegalovirus infection. MiXCR was run by TCRdb on the reads, yielding one entry per CDR3 protein. The sample shows 350,000 to 500,000 distinct CDR3 sequences, 30% to 40% of them seen only once. The source material was PBMCs. The receptors come from a human donor in good health (CMV status not recorded). Some clones in this sample may be carry-over from other donors' samples. The CDR3 runs from the conserved cysteine through the conserved F or W. Each record gives: D gene, clone size, J gene, V gene, CDR3 protein, CDR3 DNA. A D gene is named only where the DNA matches it firmly. Not every row has a clone size; where given, it reads once, few, many or a size class.

- | many | TRBJ2-6 | TRBV12-3/TRBV12-4 | CASTPSGVGANVLTF | TGTGCCAGCACTCCTTCAGGGGTCGGGGCCAACGTCCTGACTTTC
- | few | TRBJ2-2 | TRBV6-5 | CASRRGGGELFF | TGTGCCAGCAGGAGGGGAGGCGGGGAGCTGTTTTTT
- | once | TRBJ1-2 | TRBV4-2 | CASSQSGLRDYGYTF | TGTGCCAGCAGCCAATCCGGGTTAAGAGACTATGGCTACACCTTC
- | - | TRBJ1-5 | TRBV4-2 | CASSLRTGLDQPQHF | TGTGCCAGCAGCCTAAGAACAGGGTTGGATCAGCCCCAGCATTTT
TRBD1 | - | TRBJ1-1 | TRBV24-1 | CASSAGGNTEAFF | TGTGCCTCCAGTGCAGGGGGGAACACTGAAGCTTTCTTT
TRBD2 | many | TRBJ2-7 | TRBV7-9 | CASSLAVGGIDEQYF | TGTGCCAGTAGCTTAGCGGTGGGGGGGATCGACGAGCAGTACTTC
TRBD2 | many | TRBJ2-1 | TRBV19 | CASSGLAGASYNEQFF | TGTGCCAGTTCGGGACTAGCGGGGGCGTCCTACAATGAGCAGTTCTTC
- | few | TRBJ1-1 | TRBV6-5 | CASSFDQLNTEAFF | TGTGCCAGCAGTTTTGACCAGCTGAACACTGAAGCTTTCTTT
- | many | TRBJ1-6 | TRBV6-1 | CASSEPVGNSPLHF | TGTGCCAGCAGTGAACCTGTGGGGAATTCACCCCTCCACTTT
- | - | TRBJ2-1 | TRBV4-3 | CASSQDRRYNEQFF | TGCGCCAGCAGCCAAGATAGGCGCTACAATGAGCAGTTCTTC
TRBD1 | many | TRBJ2-7 | TRBV11-2 | CASSLDAGTGAASEQYF | TGTGCCAGCAGCTTAGATGCCGGGACAGGGGCCGCCTCCGAGCAGTACTTC
- | - | TRBJ1-5 | TRBV12-3/TRBV12-4 | CASSYGAAGQPQHF | TGTGCCAGCAGTTATGGGGCCGCGGGTCAGCCCCAGCATTTT
- | few | TRBJ2-2 | TRBV20-1 | CSAKEGSDTGELFF | TGCAGTGCAAAGGAGGGCTCGGACACCGGGGAGCTGTTTTTT
- | few | TRBJ1-2 | TRBV12-3/TRBV12-4 | CASSLNFYGYTF | TGTGCCAGCAGTTTAAACTTCTATGGCTACACCTTC
- | few | TRBJ2-5 | TRBV7-3 | CASSLSGRGAGETQYF | TGTGCCAGCAGCTTATCGGGTCGGGGGGCCGGGGAGACCCAGTACTTC
TRBD1 | many | TRBJ2-1 | TRBV24-1 | CATSITPGQGTRANEQFF | TGTGCCACCAGTATAACACCGGGACAGGGGACCCGAGCCAATGAGCAGTTCTTC
- | - | TRBJ2-1 | TRBV11-2 | CASSYRDSLVGNQQFF | TGTGCCAGCAGCTACCGGGACTCCCTTGTGGGGAATCAGCAGTTCTTC
- | - | TRBJ1-6 | TRBV6-6 | CASSYPLHF | TGTGCCAGCAGTTACCCCCTCCACTTT
- | few | TRBJ2-1 | TRBV11-2 | CASSLGTGKAEQFF | TGTGCCAGCAGCTTAGGTACCGGGAAGGCTGAGCAGTTCTTC
TRBD2 | - | TRBJ2-1 | TRBV29-1 | CSVEDLVGTRQNEQFF | TGCAGCGTTGAAGATCTGGTTGGGACTAGACAAAATGAGCAGTTCTTC
TRBD2 | - | TRBJ2-1 | TRBV20-1 | CSASRQRRGGSNEQFF | TGCAGTGCTTCCAGACAACGGCGGGGGGGCAGTAATGAGCAGTTCTTC
- | - | TRBJ1-6 | TRBV4-1 | CASSQDGGSPLHF | TGCGCCAGCAGCCAAGATGGTGGTTCACCCCTCCACTTT
- | many | TRBJ2-1 | TRBV6-1 | CASTSGVSYNEQFF | TGTGCCAGCACGTCTGGGGTATCCTACAATGAGCAGTTCTTC
- | many | TRBJ2-3 | TRBV6-5 | CASSYVQGEGADTQYF | TGTGCCAGCAGTTACGTGCAGGGTGAGGGTGCAGATACGCAGTATTTT
- | few | TRBJ1-2 | TRBV5-6 | CASSPRVGGYTF | TGTGCCAGCAGCCCCAGGGTAGGCGGCTACACCTTC
- | - | TRBJ1-2 | TRBV6-5 | CASSPMATGKGYGYTF | TGTGCCAGCAGCCCAATGGCAACAGGGAAGGGCTATGGCTACACCTTC
- | few | TRBJ1-1 | TRBV12-3/TRBV12-4 | CASSSGGITEAFF | TGTGCCAGCAGTTCGGGAGGGATCACTGAAGCTTTCTTT
TRBD1 | - | TRBJ2-1 | TRBV14 | CASSHDRGNEQFF | TGTGCCAGCAGCCACGACAGGGGGAATGAGCAGTTCTTC
- | few | TRBJ2-1 | TRBV15 | CATSRDQVSYPNEQFF | TGTGCCACCAGCAGAGATCAAGTGTCGTACCCCAATGAGCAGTTCTTC
TRBD2 | - | TRBJ2-7 | TRBV12-3/TRBV12-4 | CASSRSGGSYEQYF | TGTGCCAGCAGTCGGTCGGGGGGGTCCTACGAGCAGTACTTC
TRBD2 | - | TRBJ2-4 | TRBV3-1 | CASSRGSSGGVAKNIQYF | TGTGCCAGCAGCCGAGGGTCTAGCGGGGGGGTCGCCAAAAACATTCAGTACTTC
- | - | TRBJ2-7 | TRBV14 | CASSQDWGSVSNEQYF | TGTGCCAGCAGCCAAGATTGGGGCAGTGTTTCTAACGAGCAGTACTTC
TRBD1 | few | TRBJ1-2 | TRBV7-9 | CASSRGRTGSNYGYTF | TGTGCCAGCAGCCGAGGAAGGACAGGCTCTAACTATGGCTACACCTTC
TRBD1 | - | TRBJ2-1 | TRBV6-6 | CASSYSAGGAYDEQFF | TGTGCCAGCAGTTACTCCGCAGGGGGCGCCTACGATGAGCAGTTCTTC
- | few | TRBJ2-2 | TRBV7-6 | CASGALNTGELFF | TGTGCCAGCGGGGCCTTGAACACCGGGGAGCTGTTTTTT
- | - | TRBJ2-1 | TRBV4-1 | CASSQDRSSTNEQFF | TGCGCCAGCAGCCAAGACAGGTCGTCCACCAATGAGCAGTTCTTC
TRBD1 | few | TRBJ1-1 | TRBV4-1 | CASAPSRDSGGAFF | TGCGCCAGCGCTCCATCCAGGGACAGCGGGGGAGCTTTCTTT
TRBD1 | - | TRBJ2-1 | TRBV14 | CASSQGGQPYNEQFF | TGTGCCAGCAGCCAAGGGGGACAGCCTTACAATGAGCAGTTCTTC
- | - | TRBJ2-6 | TRBV11-1 | CASSLVRTAGANVLTF | TGTGCCAGCAGCTTAGTCAGGACAGCCGGGGCCAACGTCCTGACTTTC